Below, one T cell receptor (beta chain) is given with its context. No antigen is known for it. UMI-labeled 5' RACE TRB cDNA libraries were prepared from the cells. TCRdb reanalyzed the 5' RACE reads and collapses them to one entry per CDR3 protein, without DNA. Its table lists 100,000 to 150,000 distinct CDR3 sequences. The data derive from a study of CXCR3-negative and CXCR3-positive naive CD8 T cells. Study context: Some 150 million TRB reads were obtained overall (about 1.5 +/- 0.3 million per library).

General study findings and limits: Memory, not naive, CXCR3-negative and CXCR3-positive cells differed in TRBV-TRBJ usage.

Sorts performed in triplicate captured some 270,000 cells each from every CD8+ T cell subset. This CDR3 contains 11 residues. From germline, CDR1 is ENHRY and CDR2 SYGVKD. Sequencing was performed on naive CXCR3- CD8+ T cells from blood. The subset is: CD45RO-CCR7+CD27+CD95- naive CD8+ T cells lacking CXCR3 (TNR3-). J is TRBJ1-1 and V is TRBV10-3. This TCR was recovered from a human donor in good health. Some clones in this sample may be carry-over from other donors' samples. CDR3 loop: CAIRMNTEAFF.